The 15 T cell receptor beta chains below were found in one sample sequenced in a study of T cell changes during pregnancy in multiple sclerosis. Some clones are missing from TCRdb's copy, which holds only in-frame ones; the method was immunoSEQ multiplex PCR. The data hold 120,000 or so clones, with under 95% observed a single time. The sample here was peripheral blood, taken before pregnancy. These receptor sequences come from a female donor with multiple sclerosis, enrolled in a pregnancy study.

This clone was recorded only once. The chain joins TRBV9 to TRBJ1-4; D may be TRBD1 (6 bases). CDR1 and CDR2 from the germline V gene are SGDLS and YYNGEE. Trimming took off 0 bases at V and 8 bases at J, with 11 bases between the two ends. CDR3 length equals 14 residues. The CDR3 DNA is TGTGCCAGCAGCGTAGCTCCAGGGGTCGAAAAACTGTTTTTT. Its protein is CASSVAPGVEKLFF.

Of note for this clone: This sample also contains other DNA sequences that code for the same CDR3. Here the CDR3 reads CASSFGQKETQYF. The CDR3 region has the DNA TGTGCCAGCAGCTTTGGCCAGAAAGAGACCCAGTACTTC. The J gene is TRBJ2-5, the V gene TRBV5-4; D unresolved. The germline V gene has CDR1 SGHNT and CDR2 YYREEE (reference sequence). The V end was cut by 2 bases, the J end by 3 bases, with 8 bases between. The CDR3 sequence is 13 residues long.

The rearrangement links TRBV19 to TRBJ1-2; 8 positions match TRBD1. Per the germline V gene, CDR1 is LNHDA and CDR2 is SQIVND (reference sequence). The V segment lost 0 bases and the J segment 4 bases; nucleotides outside the gene matches: 4. The CDR3 is made up of 15 amino acids. CDR3 DNA: TGTGCCAGTAGTATAGAAGGGACAGGAGTCTATGGCTACACCTTC. Its protein is CASSIEGTGVYGYTF.

The rearrangement links TRBV28 to TRBJ2-3, with 10 nucleotides matching TRBD2. CDR1 is MDHEN, CDR2 SYDVKM, per germline. The V gene end was trimmed by 5 bases and the J gene end by 2 bases; junction bases not matched to a gene: 4. The CDR3 totals 15 residues. The CDR3 loop reads CASSLAGATTDTQYF. CDR3 in DNA: TGTGCCAGCAGTCTAGCGGGAGCTACCACAGATACGCAGTATTTT.

The chain has TRBV5-4 and TRBJ2-1, with 8 bases lining up with TRBD2. CDR3 length: 15 residues. V lost 1 base, J lost 7 bases, and 7 bases stayed unmatched. Germline-derived CDR1 and CDR2 are SGHNT and YYREEE (reference sequence). The CDR3 nucleotides read TGTGCCAGCAGCTTGAAGCGGGAGTCGGGAAATGAGCAGTTCTTC. Translation gives CASSLKRESGNEQFF.

This clone was seen just once. The J gene is TRBJ2-7, the V gene TRBV5-6; no firm D call. Germline assignment: CDR1 SGHDT and CDR2 YYEEEE. The CDR3 is made up of 12 amino acids. V gave up 0 bases and J gave up 5 bases, with 6 bases separating them. CDR3 DNA sequence: TGTGCCAGCAGCTTGGGTCGGGACGAGCAGTACTTC. It yields the protein CASSLGRDEQYF.

The chain links TRBV6-5 to TRBJ1-2; D perhaps matches TRBD1 (5 bases). The CDR3 is 11 residues long. Germline V gene data show CDR1 as MNHEY and CDR2 as SVGAGI. Trimming stripped 6 bases from V and 5 bases from J, with 7 bases between. The CDR3 loop is CASSPGYGYTF. The CDR3 region has the DNA TGTGCCAGCAGCCCAGGGTATGGCTACACCTTC.

The chain is built from TRBV4-1 and TRBJ2-1, with 13 nucleotides matching TRBD2. The CDR3 is 16 amino acids. V lost 5 bases and J lost 7; bases outside the gene matches: 8. The germline CDR1 and CDR2 sequences are MGHRA and YSYEKL. The CDR3 DNA reads TGCGCCAGCAGCTCCCCACTAGCGGGGGGGCTAAATGAGCAGTTCTTC. Protein: CASSSPLAGGLNEQFF.

The chain links TRBV28 to TRBJ2-5, with TRBD1 matching over 7 bases. Germline V gives CDR1 MDHEN, CDR2 SYDVKM. The CDR3 is 17 residues long. J lost 1 base, V lost 5 bases, and 13 bases had no gene match. CDR3 residues: CASSQDRSKASQETQYF. CDR3 nucleotide sequence: TGTGCCAGCAGTCAGGACAGGTCGAAGGCCTCCCAAGAGACCCAGTACTTC.

The V call is TRBV28, the J call TRBJ1-5; the D is unclear. The CDR3 covers 15 residues. Germline loops: CDR1 MDHEN, CDR2 SYDVKM. V lost 8 bases, J lost 4 bases, and 18 bases lay in between. The CDR3 DNA reads as TGTGCCAGCGGGCCGAGGACTATAGCAAATCAGCCCCAGCATTTT. Its protein product is CASGPRTIANQPQHF.

The chain is built from TRBV9 and TRBJ1-1; D is ambiguous. With 5 bases removed from V and 1 base from J, the gap between germline ends came to 12 bases. CDR1 and CDR2 from the germline V gene are SGDLS and YYNGEE. CDR3 size: 14 residues. The CDR3 reads CASSFLSENTEAFF. The CDR3 region has the DNA TGTGCCAGCAGTTTCCTCAGTGAGAACACTGAAGCTTTCTTT.

J is TRBJ2-1 and V is TRBV5-4, with D possibly being TRBD1 (6 bases). This CDR3 is built from 16 residues. V was cut by 4 bases and J by 5 bases, with 19 bases left in between. Germline assignment: CDR1 SGHNT and CDR2 YYREEE (reference sequence). The CDR3 sequence: CASSPKGWTEDNEQFF. The DNA of the CDR3 is TGTGCCAGCAGCCCGAAGGGCTGGACAGAGGACAATGAGCAGTTCTTC.

V is TRBV28 and J is TRBJ1-3, with D possibly being TRBD1 (5 bases). CDR1 and CDR2 (germline): MDHEN, SYDVKM. Trimming removed 10 bases from V and 4 bases from J, with 17 bases in between. CDR3 length: 14 residues. CDR3 bases: TGTGCCACGGAAACCGGACATAAAGGAAACACCATATATTTT. Encoded protein: CATETGHKGNTIYF.

V and J are TRBV5-1 and TRBJ2-2, with 7 bases aligning to TRBD2. The CDR3 is made up of 15 amino acids. Unmatched junction bases numbered 1, after V lost 0 bases and J lost 2 bases. Germline V gives CDR1 SGHRS, CDR2 YFSETQ. In DNA, the CDR3 is TGCGCCAGCAGCTTGGGACTAGCTAACACCGGGGAGCTGTTTTTT. Protein: CASSLGLANTGELFF.

This clone has only a few counts. J is TRBJ2-1 and V is TRBV28, with 8 bases that match TRBD1. The CDR3 consists of 12 residues. Looked up from germline, CDR1 is MDHEN and CDR2 is SYDVKM. The V and J ends lost 6 bases and 12 bases, in that order; junction bases with no gene match: 7. The CDR3 here is CASRTAGTGQFF. CDR3 DNA sequence: TGTGCCAGCAGGACGGCCGGGACAGGGCAGTTCTTC. The variable domain in full, with the rest retrieved from reference TRBV28 and TRBJ2-1, is DVKVTQSSRYLVKRTGEKVFLECVQDMDHENMFWYRQDPGLGLRLIYFSYDVKMKEKGDIPEGYSVSREKKERFSLILESASTNQTSMYLCASRTAGTGQFFGPGTRLTVL.